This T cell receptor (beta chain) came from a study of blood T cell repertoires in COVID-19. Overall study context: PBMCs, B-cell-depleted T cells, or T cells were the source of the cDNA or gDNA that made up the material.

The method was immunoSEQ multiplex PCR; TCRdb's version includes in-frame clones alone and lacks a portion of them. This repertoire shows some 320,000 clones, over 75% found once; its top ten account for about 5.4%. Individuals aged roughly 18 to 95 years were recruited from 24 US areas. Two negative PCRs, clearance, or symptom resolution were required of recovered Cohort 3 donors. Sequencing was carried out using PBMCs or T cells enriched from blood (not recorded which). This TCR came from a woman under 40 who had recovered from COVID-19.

CDR3 protein: CASSLVAGASTDTQYF. The CDR3 nucleotides read TGTGCCAGCAGCTTAGTCGCAGGGGCTAGCACAGATACGCAGTATTTT. The V call is TRBV7-8, the J call TRBJ2-3; possibly TRBD1 for D (6 bases). This CDR3 region has 16 residues. Germline CDR1 and CDR2: SGHVS and FQNEAQ. Trimming left V 1 base short and J 0 bases short, with 11 bases between.